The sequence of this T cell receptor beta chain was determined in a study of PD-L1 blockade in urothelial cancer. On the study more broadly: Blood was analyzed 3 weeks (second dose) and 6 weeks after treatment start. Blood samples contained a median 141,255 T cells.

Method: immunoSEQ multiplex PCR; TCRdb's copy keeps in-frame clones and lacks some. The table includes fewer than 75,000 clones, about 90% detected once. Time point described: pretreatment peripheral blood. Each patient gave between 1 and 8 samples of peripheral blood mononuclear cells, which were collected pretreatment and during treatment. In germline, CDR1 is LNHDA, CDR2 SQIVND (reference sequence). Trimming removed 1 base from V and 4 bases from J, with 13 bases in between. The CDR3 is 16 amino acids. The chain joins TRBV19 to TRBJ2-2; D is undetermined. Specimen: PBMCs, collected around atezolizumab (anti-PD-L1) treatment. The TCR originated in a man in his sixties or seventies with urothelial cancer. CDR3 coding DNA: TGTGCCAGTAGTATAGTCAGGTCCAAATCCACCGGGGAGCTGTTTTTT. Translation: CASSIVRSKSTGELFF.